The clone carrying this T cell receptor beta chain was observed a single time. This sample is part of a study of blood T cell repertoires in COVID-19. Study-level information: From the United States, Italy and Spain came samples of acute and convalescent COVID-19. From T cells, B-cell-depleted T cells, or PBMCs came the material, which was cDNA or gDNA.

The CDR3 extends over 20 amino acids. V was clipped by 0 bases and J by 1 base; unmatched bases: 15. Germline V gene data show CDR1 as MGHRA and CDR2 as YSYEKL. In the authors' workflow: Researchers report that nucleated cell counts were estimated from reference gene primer amplification. Sequencing was performed with immunoSEQ multiplex PCR; in TCRdb, only in-frame clones are kept and a portion is missing. For V, J and clone size, that table is used; D and trimming come from the DNA. The repertoire holds tens of thousands of clones, with over 80% as singletons. The rearrangement joins TRBV4-1 to TRBJ2-5, with TRBD1 matching 9 bases. The receptor was isolated from a man aged 50 or older with active COVID-19. Input material: peripheral blood. CDR3 DNA: TGCGCCAGCAGCCAAGAAAGGGCTTTTTTCGGGACAGGGAGCCAAGAGACCCAGTACTTC. Its protein is CASSQERAFFGTGSQETQYF.